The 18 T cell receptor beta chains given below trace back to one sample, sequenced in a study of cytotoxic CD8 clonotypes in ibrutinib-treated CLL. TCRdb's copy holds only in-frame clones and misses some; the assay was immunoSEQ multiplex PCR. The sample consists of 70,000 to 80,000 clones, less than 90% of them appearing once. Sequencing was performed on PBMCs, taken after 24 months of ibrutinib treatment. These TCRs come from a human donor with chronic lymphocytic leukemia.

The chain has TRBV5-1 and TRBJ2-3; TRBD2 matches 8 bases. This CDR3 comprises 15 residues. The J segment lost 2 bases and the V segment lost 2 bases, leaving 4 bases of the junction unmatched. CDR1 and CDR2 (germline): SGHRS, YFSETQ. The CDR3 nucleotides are TGCGCCAGCAGCTTTAACGGGAGGGCCACAGATACGCAGTATTTT. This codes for CASSFNGRATDTQYF.

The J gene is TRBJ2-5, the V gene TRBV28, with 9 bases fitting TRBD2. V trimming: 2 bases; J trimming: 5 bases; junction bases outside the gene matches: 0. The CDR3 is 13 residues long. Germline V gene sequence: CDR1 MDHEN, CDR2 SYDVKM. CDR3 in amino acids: CASSLAGGETQYF. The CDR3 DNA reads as TGTGCCAGCAGTTTAGCGGGAGGGGAGACCCAGTACTTC.

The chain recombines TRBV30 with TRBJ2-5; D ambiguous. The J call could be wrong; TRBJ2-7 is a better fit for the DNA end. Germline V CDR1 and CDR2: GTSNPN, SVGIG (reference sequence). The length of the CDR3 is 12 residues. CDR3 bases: TGTGCCTGGAGTACCAGTCGGCGCGAGCAGTACTTC. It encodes CAWSTSRREQYF.

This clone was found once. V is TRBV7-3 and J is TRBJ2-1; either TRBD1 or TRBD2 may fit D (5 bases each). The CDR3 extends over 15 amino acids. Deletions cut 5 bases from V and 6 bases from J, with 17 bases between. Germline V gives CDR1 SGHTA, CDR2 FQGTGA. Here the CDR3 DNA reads TGTGCCAGCAGCGCCGCCGGGACCGTGCCCAATGAGCAGTTCTTC. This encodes CASSAAGTVPNEQFF. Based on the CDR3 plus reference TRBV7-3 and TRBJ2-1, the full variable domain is GAGVSQTPSNKVTEKGKYVELRCDPISGHTALYWYRQSLGQGPEFLIYFQGTGAADDSGLPNDRFFAVRPEGSVSTLKIQRTERGDSAVYLCASSAAGTVPNEQFFGPGTRLTVL.

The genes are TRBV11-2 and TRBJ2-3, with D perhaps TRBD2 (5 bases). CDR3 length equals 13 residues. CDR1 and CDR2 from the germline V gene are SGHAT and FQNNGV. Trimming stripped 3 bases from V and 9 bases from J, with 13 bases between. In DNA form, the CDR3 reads TGTGCCAGCAGCTTCGAACTAGATGGGACGCAGTATTTT. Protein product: CASSFELDGTQYF. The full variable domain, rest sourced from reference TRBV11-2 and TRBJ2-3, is EAGVAQSPRYKIIEKRQSVAFWCNPISGHATLYWYQQILGQGPKLLIQFQNNGVVDDSQLPKDRFSAERLKGVDSTLKIQPAKLEDSAVYLCASSFELDGTQYFGPGTRLTVL.

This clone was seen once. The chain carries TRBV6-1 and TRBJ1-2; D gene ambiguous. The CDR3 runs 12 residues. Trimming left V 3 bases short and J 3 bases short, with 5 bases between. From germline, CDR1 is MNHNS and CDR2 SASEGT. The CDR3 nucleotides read TGTGCCAGCAGTGAGCCCGACTATGGCTACACCTTC. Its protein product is CASSEPDYGYTF.

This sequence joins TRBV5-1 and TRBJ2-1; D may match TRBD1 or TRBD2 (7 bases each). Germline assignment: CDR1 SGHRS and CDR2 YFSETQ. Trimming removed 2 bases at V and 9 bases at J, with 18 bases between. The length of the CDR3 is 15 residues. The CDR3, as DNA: TGCGCCAGCAGCTTAACCCAGGGGGGGCTCAGTGAGCAGTTCTTC. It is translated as CASSLTQGGLSEQFF.

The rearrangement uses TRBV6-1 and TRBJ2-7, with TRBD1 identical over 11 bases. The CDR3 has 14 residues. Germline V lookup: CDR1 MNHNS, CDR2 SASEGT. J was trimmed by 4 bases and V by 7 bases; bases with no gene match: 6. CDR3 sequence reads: CASNGQGAVYEQYF. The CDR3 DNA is TGTGCCAGCAACGGACAGGGGGCGGTATACGAGCAGTACTTC.

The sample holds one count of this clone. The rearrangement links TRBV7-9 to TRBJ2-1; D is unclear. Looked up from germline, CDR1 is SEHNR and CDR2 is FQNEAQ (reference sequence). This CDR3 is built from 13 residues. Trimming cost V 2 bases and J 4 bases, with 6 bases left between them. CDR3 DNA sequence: TGTGCCAGCAGCTTAAACCAATACAATGAGCAGTTCTTC. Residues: CASSLNQYNEQFF.

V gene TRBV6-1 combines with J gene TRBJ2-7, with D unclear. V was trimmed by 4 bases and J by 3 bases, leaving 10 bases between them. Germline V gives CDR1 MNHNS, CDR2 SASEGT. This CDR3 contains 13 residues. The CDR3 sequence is CASSAGGNYEQYF. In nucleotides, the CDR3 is TGTGCCAGCAGTGCGGGCGGAAACTACGAGCAGTACTTC.

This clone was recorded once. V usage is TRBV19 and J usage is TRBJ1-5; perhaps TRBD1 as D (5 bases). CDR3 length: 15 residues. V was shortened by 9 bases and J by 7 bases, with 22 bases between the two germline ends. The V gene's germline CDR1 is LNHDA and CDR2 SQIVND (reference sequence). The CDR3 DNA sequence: TGTGCCAGCTCGATTAAGGGGTCCTCAGGACAGCCCCAGCATTTT. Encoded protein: CASSIKGSSGQPQHF.

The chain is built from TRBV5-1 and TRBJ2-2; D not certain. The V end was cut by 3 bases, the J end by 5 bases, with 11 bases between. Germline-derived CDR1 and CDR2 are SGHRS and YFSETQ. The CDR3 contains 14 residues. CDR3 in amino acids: CASSSNSWTGELFF. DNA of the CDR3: TGCGCCAGCAGCTCTAACTCTTGGACCGGGGAGCTGTTTTTT.

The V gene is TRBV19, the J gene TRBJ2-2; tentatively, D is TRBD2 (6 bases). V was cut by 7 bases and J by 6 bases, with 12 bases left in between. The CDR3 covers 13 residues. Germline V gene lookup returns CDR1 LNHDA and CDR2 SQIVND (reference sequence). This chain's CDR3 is CASIGGSPGELFF. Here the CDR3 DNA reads TGTGCCAGTATCGGGGGTAGTCCCGGGGAGCTGTTTTTT.

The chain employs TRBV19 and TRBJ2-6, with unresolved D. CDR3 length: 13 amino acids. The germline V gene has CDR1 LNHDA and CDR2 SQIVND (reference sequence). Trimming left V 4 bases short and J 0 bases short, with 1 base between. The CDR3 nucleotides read TGTGCCAGTAGTAACTCTGGGGCCAACGTCCTGACTTTC. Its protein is CASSNSGANVLTF.

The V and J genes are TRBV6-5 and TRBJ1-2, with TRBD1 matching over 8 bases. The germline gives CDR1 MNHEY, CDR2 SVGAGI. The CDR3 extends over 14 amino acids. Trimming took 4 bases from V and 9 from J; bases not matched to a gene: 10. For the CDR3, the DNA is TGTGCCAGCAGTTCCCTCCGGGACAGGTCTCGCTACACCTTC. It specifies CASSSLRDRSRYTF.

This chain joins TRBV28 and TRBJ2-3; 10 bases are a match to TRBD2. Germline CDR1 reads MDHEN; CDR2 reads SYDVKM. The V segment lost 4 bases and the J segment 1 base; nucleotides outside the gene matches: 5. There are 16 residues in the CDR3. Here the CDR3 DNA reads TGTGCCAGCAGTTGGGCCGGGACTAGCGGCACAGATACGCAGTATTTT. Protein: CASSWAGTSGTDTQYF. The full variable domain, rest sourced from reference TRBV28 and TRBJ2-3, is DVKVTQSSRYLVKRTGEKVFLECVQDMDHENMFWYRQDPGLGLRLIYFSYDVKMKEKGDIPEGYSVSREKKERFSLILESASTNQTSMYLCASSWAGTSGTDTQYFGPGTRLTVL.

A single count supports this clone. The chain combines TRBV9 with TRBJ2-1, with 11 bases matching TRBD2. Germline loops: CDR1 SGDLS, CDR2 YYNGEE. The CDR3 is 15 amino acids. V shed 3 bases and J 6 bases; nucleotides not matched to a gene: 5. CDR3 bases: TGTGCCAGCAGCGGATTAGCGGGAGGGCCCAATGAGCAGTTCTTC. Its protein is CASSGLAGGPNEQFF.

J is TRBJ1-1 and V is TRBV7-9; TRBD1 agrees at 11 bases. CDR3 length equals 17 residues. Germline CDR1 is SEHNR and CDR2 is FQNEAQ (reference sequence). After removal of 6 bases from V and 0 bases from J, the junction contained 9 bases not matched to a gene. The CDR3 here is CASSPGTGGLMNTEAFF. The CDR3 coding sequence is TGTGCCAGCAGTCCCGGGACAGGGGGGTTGATGAACACTGAAGCTTTCTTT.